Following are 15 T cell receptor beta chains from one sample sequenced in a study of CD8+ T cells in alopecia areata. Extraction of RNA preceded its reverse transcription into cDNA, which served as the sequencing template. Assay: immunoSEQ multiplex PCR; the TCRdb copy retains only in-frame clones and omits some. The data show roughly 220,000 clones, with just over 65% seen just once and more than 1% held by the top ten. The treatment was: oral pan-JAK inhibitor, 5-10 mg twice daily. The sample consisted of CD4+ T cells sorted from blood, taken around week 44, from a patient treated with tofacitinib. The receptors were sampled from a human donor with alopecia areata.

V gene TRBV11-1 combines with J gene TRBJ2-2; TRBD1 matches 11 bases. There are 14 residues in the CDR3. The germline CDR1 and CDR2 sequences are SGHAT and FQDESV (reference sequence). V lost 5 bases, J lost 8 bases, and 4 bases stayed unmatched. CDR3 amino acids: CASSLGQGAGELFF. The DNA of the CDR3 is TGTGCCAGCAGCCTCGGACAGGGGGCTGGGGAGCTGTTTTTT.

This clone appeared a single time. The rearrangement uses TRBV14 and TRBJ1-2; D uncertain. The CDR3 totals 13 residues. Germline V CDR1 and CDR2: SGHDN, FVKESK. The V end lost 5 bases, the J end lost 4 bases, and 11 bases lay between the germline ends. In DNA, the CDR3 is TGTGCCAGCAGCGCCCGACTGCCCTATGGCTACACCTTC. It encodes CASSARLPYGYTF.

The table lists this clone with a few counts. This chain's CDR3 is CASSLTGDREQFF. In DNA form, the CDR3 reads TGTGCCAGCAGCCTGACAGGGGACCGTGAGCAGTTCTTC. The chain employs TRBV14 and TRBJ2-1; TRBD1 agrees at 8 bases. The CDR3 consists of 13 residues. V lost 4 bases to trimming and J lost 9 bases; unmatched junction nucleotides: 5. Germline values: CDR1 SGHDN, CDR2 FVKESK.

The CDR3 DNA follows: TGCGCCAGCAGTCGGGGGATTTGCTACGAGCAGTACTTC. Translation gives CASSRGICYEQYF. The genes are TRBV23-1 and TRBJ2-7; D may correspond to TRBD1 or TRBD2 (5 bases each). TRBV23-1 is labeled an ORF, and its function is uncertain. This CDR3 contains 13 residues. V lost 4 bases to trimming and J lost 3 bases, with 10 bases between them.

This chain links TRBV11-2 with TRBJ2-3; 9 nucleotides agree with TRBD2. Per germline, CDR1 SGHAT and CDR2 FQNNGV. J lost 1 base, V lost 5 bases, and 4 bases had no gene match. The CDR3 contains 15 residues. The CDR3 DNA sequence: TGTGCCAGCAGCCTGACTAGCGGCCGCACAGATACGCAGTATTTT. Translation gives CASSLTSGRTDTQYF. Looking up the rest from reference TRBV11-2 and TRBJ2-3 gives the full variable domain: EAGVAQSPRYKIIEKRQSVAFWCNPISGHATLYWYQQILGQGPKLLIQFQNNGVVDDSQLPKDRFSAERLKGVDSTLKIQPAKLEDSAVYLCASSLTSGRTDTQYFGPGTRLTVL.

V is TRBV28 and J is TRBJ2-7; D might be TRBD1 (6 bases). This CDR3 spans 17 amino acids. The germline V gene has CDR1 MDHEN and CDR2 SYDVKM. V lost 5 bases to trimming and J lost 0 bases, with 20 bases between them. CDR3 sequence (DNA): TGTGCCAGCAGTACCGGACAGTCTGCGGTCGCCTCCTACGAGCAGTACTTC. Its translation: CASSTGQSAVASYEQYF. Together with reference TRBV28 and TRBJ2-7, the CDR3 gives the full variable domain: DVKVTQSSRYLVKRTGEKVFLECVQDMDHENMFWYRQDPGLGLRLIYFSYDVKMKEKGDIPEGYSVSREKKERFSLILESASTNQTSMYLCASSTGQSAVASYEQYFGPGTRLTVT.

The V and J genes are TRBV5-1 and TRBJ2-3, with 11 positions matching TRBD2. J was trimmed by 2 bases and V by 7 bases; bases with no gene match: 3. This CDR3 is built from 14 residues. CDR1 is SGHRS, CDR2 YFSETQ, per germline. The CDR3 sequence is CASATSGVTDTQYF. The CDR3 DNA is TGCGCCAGCGCGACTAGCGGGGTCACAGATACGCAGTATTTT. The full variable domain, rest sourced from reference TRBV5-1 and TRBJ2-3, is KAGVTQTPRYLIKTRGQQVTLSCSPISGHRSVSWYQQTPGQGLQFLFEYFSETQRNKGNFPGRFSGRQFSNSRSEMNVSTLELGDSALYLCASATSGVTDTQYFGPGTRLTVL.

This clone was seen only a few times. This chain links TRBV12-5 with TRBJ2-5; 7 bases are shared with TRBD1. This CDR3 is 15 amino acids long. The V gene end was trimmed by 6 bases and the J gene end by 4 bases; junction bases not matched to a gene: 11. Germline CDR1 reads LGHNT; CDR2 reads FRNRAP. Here the CDR3 DNA reads TGTGCTAGTGGACCCGGGACAGCGCTGGGAGAGACCCAGTACTTC. Amino acids: CASGPGTALGETQYF.

This clone was seen repeatedly, ten times or more. The V gene is TRBV27, the J gene TRBJ1-5; D unresolved. The CDR3 contains 14 residues. Trimming took off 2 bases at V and 3 bases at J, with 8 bases between the two ends. Germline assignment: CDR1 MNHEY and CDR2 SMNVEV (reference sequence). The CDR3 protein is CASSLMGNNQPQHF. CDR3 in DNA: TGTGCCAGCAGTTTAATGGGAAACAATCAGCCCCAGCATTTT.

The chain has TRBV4-3 and TRBJ1-2; 9 nucleotides line up with TRBD1. With 2 bases clipped from V and 6 bases from J, the junction kept 16 bases outside the gene matches. Germline V gene data show CDR1 as LGHNA and CDR2 as YSLEER. This CDR3 has 18 residues. The CDR3 nucleotides read TGCGCCAGCAGCCAAACCGGGACAGGGTATTTAATGGGCAATGGCTACACCTTC. Residues: CASSQTGTGYLMGNGYTF.

The chain carries TRBV28 and TRBJ2-5; 7 bases line up with TRBD1. The ends lost 10 bases at V and 2 bases at J; junction bases unmatched: 13. Germline assignment: CDR1 MDHEN and CDR2 SYDVKM. This CDR3 contains 15 residues. The DNA of the CDR3 is TGTGCCACACGCGCCGACAGGGTGGGACAAGAGACCCAGTACTTC. This gives the protein CATRADRVGQETQYF. The complete variable domain, with remaining parts taken from reference TRBV28 and TRBJ2-5, reads DVKVTQSSRYLVKRTGEKVFLECVQDMDHENMFWYRQDPGLGLRLIYFSYDVKMKEKGDIPEGYSVSREKKERFSLILESASTNQTSMYLCATRADRVGQETQYFGPGTRLLVL.

This clone has more than one count but fewer than ten. The rearrangement uses TRBV6-5 and TRBJ2-5; TRBD1 matches at 7 bases. This CDR3 is 13 amino acids long. Looked up from germline, CDR1 is MNHEY and CDR2 is SVGAGI. V gave up 5 bases and J gave up 7 bases; unmatched junction bases: 7. The CDR3 region has the DNA TGTGCCAGCAGTCCAACAGGGGTAGGGACCCAGTACTTC. Residues: CASSPTGVGTQYF.

The V and J genes are TRBV20-1 and TRBJ1-2; D gene ambiguous. With 6 bases removed from V and 6 bases from J, the gap between germline ends came to 11 bases. The germline gives CDR1 DFQATT, CDR2 SNEGSKA (reference sequence). The CDR3 runs 11 residues. The CDR3 spells CSASYSDGYTF. CDR3 sequence (DNA): TGCAGTGCCTCCTACTCCGATGGCTACACCTTC.

The rearrangement uses TRBV4-3 and TRBJ1-5; D gene ambiguous. Between the trimmed V and J ends, which lost 1 base and 6 bases, there was a span of 13 bases. The germline gives CDR1 LGHNA, CDR2 YSLEER. The CDR3 consists of 15 residues. The CDR3 sequence: CASSQVGVVGQPQHF. In DNA form, the CDR3 reads TGCGCCAGCAGCCAAGTCGGTGTTGTAGGTCAGCCCCAGCATTTT.

This clone was counted a few times. The J gene is TRBJ2-5, the V gene TRBV7-2; D not certain. Germline V lookup: CDR1 SGHTA, CDR2 FQGNSA. This CDR3 is 11 amino acids long. The ends were cut back, 1 base at V and 8 bases at J, with 5 bases in the middle. CDR3 sequence reads: CASSLGATQYF. CDR3 coding DNA: TGTGCCAGCAGCTTAGGCGCTACCCAGTACTTC.